This T cell receptor beta chain was found in a study of blood T cell repertoires in COVID-19. Across the study: The study drew acute and convalescent COVID-19 samples from the United States, Italy and Spain.

The method was immunoSEQ multiplex PCR; TCRdb's version includes in-frame clones alone and lacks a portion of them. Seen here are about 400,000 clones, approximately 86% observed once, and the top ten hold under 3%. CDR1 and CDR2 from the germline V gene are ENHRY and SYGVKD. Trimming shortened V by 2 bases and J by 2 bases, and 6 bases separated the two germline ends. CDR3 size: 13 residues. V is TRBV10-3 and J is TRBJ1-1, with no clear D. The TCR was taken from a human donor in a cohort sampled during active COVID-19. The sequenced sample consisted of peripheral blood. The CDR3 nucleotides read TGTGCCATCAGTGAGGAAACAAACACTGAAGCTTTCTTT. It codes for CAISEETNTEAFF.